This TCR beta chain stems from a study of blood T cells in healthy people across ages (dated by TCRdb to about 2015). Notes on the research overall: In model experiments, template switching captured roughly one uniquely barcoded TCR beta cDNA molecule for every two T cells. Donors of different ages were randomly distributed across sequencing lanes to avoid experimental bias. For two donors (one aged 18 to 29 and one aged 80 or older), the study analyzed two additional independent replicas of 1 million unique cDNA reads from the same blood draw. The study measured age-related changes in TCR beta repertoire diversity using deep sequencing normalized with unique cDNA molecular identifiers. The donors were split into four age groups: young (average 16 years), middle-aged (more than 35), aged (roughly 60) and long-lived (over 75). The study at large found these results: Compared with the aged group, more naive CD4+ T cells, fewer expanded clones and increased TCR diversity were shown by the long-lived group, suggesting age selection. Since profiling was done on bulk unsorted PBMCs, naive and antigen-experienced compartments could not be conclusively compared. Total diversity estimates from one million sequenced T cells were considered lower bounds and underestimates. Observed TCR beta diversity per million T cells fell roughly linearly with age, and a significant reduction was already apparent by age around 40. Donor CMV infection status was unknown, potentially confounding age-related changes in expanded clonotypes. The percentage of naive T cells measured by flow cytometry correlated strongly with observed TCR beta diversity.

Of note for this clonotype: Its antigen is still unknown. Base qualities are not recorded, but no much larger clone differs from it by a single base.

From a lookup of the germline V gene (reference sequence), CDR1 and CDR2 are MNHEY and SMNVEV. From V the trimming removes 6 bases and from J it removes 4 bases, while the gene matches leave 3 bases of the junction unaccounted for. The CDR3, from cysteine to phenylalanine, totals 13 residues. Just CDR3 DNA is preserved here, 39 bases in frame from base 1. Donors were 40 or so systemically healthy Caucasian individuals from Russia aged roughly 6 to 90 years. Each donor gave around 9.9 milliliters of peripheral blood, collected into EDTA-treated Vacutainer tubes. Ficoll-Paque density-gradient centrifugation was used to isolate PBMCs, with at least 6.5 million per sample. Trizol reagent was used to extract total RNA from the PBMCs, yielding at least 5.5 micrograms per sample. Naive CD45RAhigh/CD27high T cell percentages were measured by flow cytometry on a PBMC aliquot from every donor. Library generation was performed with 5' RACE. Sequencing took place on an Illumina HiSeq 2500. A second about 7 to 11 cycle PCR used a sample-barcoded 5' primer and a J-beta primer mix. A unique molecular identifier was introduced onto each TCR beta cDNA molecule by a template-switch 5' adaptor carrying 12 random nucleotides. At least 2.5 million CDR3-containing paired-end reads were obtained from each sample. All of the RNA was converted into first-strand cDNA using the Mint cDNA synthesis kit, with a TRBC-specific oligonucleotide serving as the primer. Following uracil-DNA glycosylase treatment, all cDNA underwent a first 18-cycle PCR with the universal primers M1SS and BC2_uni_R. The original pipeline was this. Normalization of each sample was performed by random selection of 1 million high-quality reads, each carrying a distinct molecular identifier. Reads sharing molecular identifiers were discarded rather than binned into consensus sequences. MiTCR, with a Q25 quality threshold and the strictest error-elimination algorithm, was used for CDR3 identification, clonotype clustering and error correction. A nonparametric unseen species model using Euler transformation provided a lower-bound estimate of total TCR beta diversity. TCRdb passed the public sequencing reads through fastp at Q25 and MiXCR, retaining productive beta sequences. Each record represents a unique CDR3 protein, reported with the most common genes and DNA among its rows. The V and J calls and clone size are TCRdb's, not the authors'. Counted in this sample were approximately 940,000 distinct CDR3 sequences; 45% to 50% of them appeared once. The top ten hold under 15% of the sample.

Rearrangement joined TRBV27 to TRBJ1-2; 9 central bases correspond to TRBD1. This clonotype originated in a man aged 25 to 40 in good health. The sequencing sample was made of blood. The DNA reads TGTGCCAGCAGACAGGGGGCATGCTATGGCTACACCTTC. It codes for CASRQGACYGYTF.